Presented here are 31 T cell receptor beta chains from one specimen sequenced in a study of blood T cell repertoires in COVID-19. Repertoires were generated with immunoSEQ multiplex PCR, while TCRdb's copy carries only in-frame clones and drops some. The sample contains roughly 260,000 clones, approximately 86% of which appear only once. The sample consisted of peripheral blood. These receptors were collected from a woman aged 18-35 years with acute or convalescent COVID-19.

The CDR3 DNA follows: TGTGCCAGCAGCTCAACCCTAGCGTCACCTCGGAATGAGCAGTTCTTC. Translated: CASSSTLASPRNEQFF. The chain couples TRBV11-2 to TRBJ2-1, with D maybe TRBD2 (6 bases). CDR3 size: 16 residues. Germline V gene data show CDR1 as SGHAT and CDR2 as FQNNGV. V was cut by 4 bases and J by 7 bases, with 20 bases left in between.

The chain joins TRBV4-1 to TRBJ1-1, with D unresolved. The V end lost 0 bases, the J end lost 1 base, and 6 bases lay between the germline ends. In germline, CDR1 is MGHRA, CDR2 YSYEKL. The CDR3 totals 14 residues. CDR3 in amino acids: CASSQDPGNTEAFF. The CDR3 region has the DNA TGCGCCAGCAGCCAAGATCCCGGGAACACTGAAGCTTTCTTT.

The chain carries TRBV29-1 and TRBJ2-5; TRBD1 agrees at 7 bases. V was pared by 2 bases and J by 1 base, with 1 base of the junction left unmatched. The CDR3 is 13 amino acids. The germline V gene has CDR1 SQVTM and CDR2 ANQGSEA. The CDR3 DNA reads as TGCAGCGTTGAAACAGGGGTCCAAGAGACCCAGTACTTC. Residues: CSVETGVQETQYF.

This clone has just one count. V is TRBV19 and J is TRBJ1-1, with a tentative D call TRBD1 (5 bases). Germline V lookup: CDR1 LNHDA, CDR2 SQIVND (reference sequence). This CDR3 contains 15 residues. The V end was cut by 6 bases, the J end by 5 bases, with 19 bases between. CDR3 loop: CASSRQFPVRTEAFF. DNA for the CDR3: TGTGCCAGTAGCCGACAGTTCCCAGTGAGAACTGAAGCTTTCTTT.

This chain joins TRBV5-1 and TRBJ1-1, with D possibly being TRBD1 (6 bases). V dropped 4 bases and J dropped 1 base, with 11 bases sitting between them. The CDR3 consists of 14 residues. Per germline, CDR1 SGHRS and CDR2 YFSETQ. The CDR3: CASSRDTGNTEAFF. In nucleotides, the CDR3 is TGCGCCAGCAGCAGGGACACAGGGAACACTGAAGCTTTCTTT. The entire variable domain, with the rest obtained from reference TRBV5-1 and TRBJ1-1, is as follows: KAGVTQTPRYLIKTRGQQVTLSCSPISGHRSVSWYQQTPGQGLQFLFEYFSETQRNKGNFPGRFSGRQFSNSRSEMNVSTLELGDSALYLCASSRDTGNTEAFFGQGTRLTVV.

The chain combines TRBV4-1 with TRBJ2-3; D not certain. Germline V lookup: CDR1 MGHRA, CDR2 YSYEKL. V lost 0 bases and J lost 2, with 21 bases in between. This CDR3 contains 19 residues. The CDR3 protein is CASSQDIRLRLRNTDTQYF. The DNA of the CDR3 is TGCGCCAGCAGCCAAGATATCCGGTTGAGGCTCAGAAACACAGATACGCAGTATTTT.

V usage is TRBV28 and J usage is TRBJ2-2; the match to TRBD1 covers 7 bases. V lost 3 bases to trimming and J lost 4 bases; unmatched junction nucleotides: 8. The CDR3 loop spans 16 amino acids. Germline CDR1 is MDHEN and CDR2 is SYDVKM. CDR3 protein: CASSLRQGTGTGELFF. The CDR3 DNA reads as TGTGCCAGCAGTTTGCGACAGGGTACAGGCACCGGGGAGCTGTTTTTT.

This chain uses TRBV4-3 with TRBJ1-5, with 8 bases matching TRBD1. CDR1 and CDR2 from the germline V gene are LGHNA and YSLEER. V lost 0 bases to trimming and J lost 7 bases; unmatched junction nucleotides: 2. This CDR3 is built from 14 residues. This chain's CDR3 is CASSQDQGAQPQHF. The CDR3 nucleotides are TGCGCCAGCAGCCAAGACCAGGGGGCGCAGCCCCAGCATTTT.

This clone was recorded a few times. This chain joins TRBV7-8 and TRBJ1-1; the D is unclear. The V gene's germline CDR1 is SGHVS and CDR2 FQNEAQ. Trimming left V 1 base short and J 0 bases short, with 9 bases between. This CDR3 is built from 15 residues. CDR3 sequence reads: CASSLVVSLNTEAFF. The CDR3 DNA follows: TGTGCCAGCAGCTTAGTTGTCAGTTTGAACACTGAAGCTTTCTTT.

The chain recombines TRBV5-1 with TRBJ2-3; TRBD2 matches 13 bases. The CDR3 sequence is 18 residues long. CDR1 SGHRS and CDR2 YFSETQ come from the germline V gene. V lost 4 bases to trimming and J lost 0 bases; unmatched junction nucleotides: 8. The CDR3 nucleotides are TGCGCCAGCAGCCTTAGGGGGACTAGCGGGGTTAGCACAGATACGCAGTATTTT. Amino acid sequence: CASSLRGTSGVSTDTQYF.

This sequence joins TRBV28 and TRBJ2-1; TRBD2 might be the D (5 bases). The V end was cut by 4 bases, the J end by 3 bases, with 22 bases between. Germline CDR1 MDHEN, CDR2 SYDVKM. This CDR3 spans 18 amino acids. CDR3 amino acids: CASSSPTDPLGSYNEQFF. DNA for the CDR3: TGTGCCAGCAGTTCCCCGACGGACCCACTTGGGAGCTACAATGAGCAGTTCTTC.

The chain joins TRBV2 to TRBJ2-3, with TRBD1 identical over 12 bases. The trim removed 6 bases at V and 5 bases at J, leaving 3 bases unmatched. Germline V gene sequence: CDR1 SNHLY, CDR2 FYNNEI. CDR3 size: 14 residues. The CDR3 protein is CASRGTGGIDTQYF. DNA for the CDR3: TGTGCCAGCAGAGGGACAGGGGGCATAGATACGCAGTATTTT.

The chain links TRBV5-4 to TRBJ1-6; 7 bases agree with TRBD1. CDR3 length: 18 amino acids. V gave up 1 base and J gave up 7 bases; unmatched junction bases: 14. Germline V gene data show CDR1 as SGHNT and CDR2 as YYREEE (reference sequence). The CDR3 nucleotides are TGTGCCAGCAGCTTGAGGAGACGGGGACAGAGCGCAAATTCACCCCTCCACTTT. Encoded protein: CASSLRRRGQSANSPLHF.

The rearrangement links TRBV6-1 to TRBJ2-7; a weak D match, TRBD1 (6 bases). Germline V lookup: CDR1 MNHNS, CDR2 SASEGT. The CDR3 loop spans 15 amino acids. V lost 3 bases, J lost 4 bases, and 16 bases lay in between. CDR3 sequence: CASSDLTGLVYEQYF. CDR3 coding DNA: TGTGCCAGCAGTGATTTGACAGGACTTGTTTACGAGCAGTACTTC.

The rearrangement uses TRBV13 and TRBJ2-1; 13 nucleotides agree with TRBD2. The trim removed 4 bases at V and 0 bases at J, leaving 3 bases unmatched. The length of the CDR3 is 17 residues. The germline V gene encodes CDR1 PRHDT and CDR2 FYEKMQ (reference sequence). The CDR3 protein is CASSSGLAGSSYNEQFF. In nucleotides, the CDR3 is TGTGCCAGCAGCTCGGGACTAGCGGGGAGCTCCTACAATGAGCAGTTCTTC.

The chain joins TRBV5-6 to TRBJ1-2; D gene unclear. CDR1 SGHDT and CDR2 YYEEEE come from the germline V gene. Deletions cut 1 base from V and 1 base from J, with 11 bases between. There are 15 residues in the CDR3. CDR3 in amino acids: CASSLPYTLNYGYTF. In DNA, the CDR3 is TGTGCCAGCAGCTTGCCGTACACCCTTAACTATGGCTACACCTTC.

This clone was detected ten times or more. For the CDR3, the DNA is TGTGCCAGCAGTTTAACGCAGGGACAGGAAAAACTGTTTTTT. Its protein product is CASSLTQGQEKLFF. The J gene is TRBJ1-4, the V gene TRBV27; 7 bases match TRBD1. J was trimmed by 8 bases and V by 2 bases; bases with no gene match: 5. This CDR3 has 14 amino acids. Germline-derived CDR1 and CDR2 are MNHEY and SMNVEV (reference sequence).

The chain employs TRBV7-2 and TRBJ1-1, with D possibly matching TRBD1 (5 bases). The CDR3 spans 13 residues. Trimming removed 8 bases at V and 0 bases at J, with 10 bases between. Germline V gene data show CDR1 as SGHTA and CDR2 as FQGNSA. CDR3 region: CASGARMNTEAFF. CDR3 coding DNA: TGTGCCAGCGGGGCACGGATGAACACTGAAGCTTTCTTT.

The rearrangement links TRBV7-2 to TRBJ2-5; TRBD2 matches at 12 bases. J lost 5 bases, V lost 4 bases, and 8 bases had no gene match. The length of the CDR3 is 16 residues. The germline CDR1 and CDR2 sequences are SGHTA and FQGNSA. The CDR3 DNA follows: TGTGCCAGCAGCTCCGGACTAGCGGGGCCGGGGGAGACCCAGTACTTC. Translated, it gives CASSSGLAGPGETQYF.

The V and J genes are TRBV18 and TRBJ1-2, with TRBD1 identical over 9 bases. After removal of 3 bases from V and 3 bases from J, the junction contained 8 bases not matched to a gene. Germline CDR1 KGHSH, CDR2 LQKENI. This CDR3 contains 16 residues. The CDR3 reads CASSPPATGGYYGYTF. Written as DNA, the CDR3 is TGTGCCAGCTCACCCCCAGCGACAGGGGGGTACTATGGCTACACCTTC.

This rearrangement joins TRBV29-1 to TRBJ2-2; D is unclear. Looked up from germline, CDR1 is SQVTM and CDR2 is ANQGSEA. The CDR3 totals 13 residues. V lost 6 bases and J 7 bases, leaving 15 bases between the germline ends. CDR3 sequence (DNA): TGCAGCGTCGATCGACTGGGTTTCGGGGAGCTGTTTTTT. Amino acids: CSVDRLGFGELFF.

This chain uses TRBV30 with TRBJ2-5; 7 positions match TRBD1. The V and J ends lost 2 bases and 9 bases, in that order; junction bases with no gene match: 3. This CDR3 has 11 amino acids. Germline CDR1 reads GTSNPN; CDR2 reads SVGIG (reference sequence). CDR3: CAWSSQGAQYF. The DNA for the CDR3 is TGTGCCTGGAGTTCCCAGGGGGCCCAGTACTTC.

The chain couples TRBV19 to TRBJ2-5, with D possibly TRBD2 on 5 matching bases. The V gene lost 5 bases and the J gene lost 4 bases, with 14 bases spanning the gap. CDR1 is LNHDA and CDR2 is SQIVND in the germline V gene (reference sequence). The CDR3 covers 14 residues. The CDR3 reads CASSVLGGLETQYF. The CDR3 DNA reads TGTGCCAGTAGTGTCTTAGGAGGTTTAGAGACCCAGTACTTC. Variable domain in full (rest from reference TRBV19 and TRBJ2-5): DGGITQSPKYLFRKEGQNVTLSCEQNLNHDAMYWYRQDPGQGLRLIYYSQIVNDFQKGDIAEGYSVSREKKESFPLTVTSAQKNPTAFYLCASSVLGGLETQYFGPGTRLLVL.

The rearrangement uses TRBV18 and TRBJ1-1; 7 bases match TRBD1. This CDR3 has 15 residues. Unmatched junction bases numbered 3, after V lost 2 bases and J lost 0 bases. Germline CDR1 KGHSH, CDR2 LQKENI. The CDR3 DNA reads TGTGCCAGCTCACCAACGGGACAGTTGAACACTGAAGCTTTCTTT. Residues: CASSPTGQLNTEAFF.

The rearrangement uses TRBV2 and TRBJ2-3, with D tentatively TRBD2 (5 bases). The V gene lost 4 bases and the J gene lost 0 bases, with 11 bases spanning the gap. The germline gives CDR1 SNHLY, CDR2 FYNNEI. The CDR3 length is 15 residues. CDR3 sequence: CASSGEAVSTDTQYF. The CDR3 DNA is TGTGCCAGCAGTGGGGAAGCGGTTAGCACAGATACGCAGTATTTT.

About this clone: Other DNA sequences in this specimen translate into the identical CDR3. This chain uses TRBV2 with TRBJ1-1, with 12 nucleotides matching TRBD1. The CDR3 is 13 residues long. V was pared by 6 bases and J by 7 bases, with 3 bases of the junction left unmatched. From germline, CDR1 is SNHLY and CDR2 FYNNEI. CDR3 amino acids: CASRGQGAGEAFF. CDR3 in DNA: TGTGCCAGCAGGGGACAGGGGGCCGGTGAAGCTTTCTTT.

The chain employs TRBV24-1 and TRBJ2-3; TRBD1 might be the D (6 bases). Trimming cost V 4 bases and J 5 bases, with 9 bases left between them. Germline lookup yields CDR1 KGHDR and CDR2 SFDVKD. This CDR3 has 13 residues. The CDR3 DNA is TGTGCCACCAGTGACACACAGGGAGATACGCAGTATTTT. This codes for CATSDTQGDTQYF.

The table lists this clone with a count of one. The chain employs TRBV7-8 and TRBJ1-5; TRBD1 matches at 8 bases. This CDR3 region has 15 residues. Trimming removed 3 bases from V and 3 bases from J; junction bases left unmatched: 4. From germline, CDR1 is SGHVS and CDR2 FQNEAQ. CDR3 sequence: CASSFGTGDNQPQHF. The CDR3 DNA is TGTGCCAGCAGCTTCGGGACAGGCGACAATCAGCCCCAGCATTTT.

The rearrangement uses TRBV12-3 or TRBV12-4 and TRBJ1-2; a possible D gene is TRBD1 (5 bases). V shed 5 bases and J shed 8 bases, with 15 bases lying between them. The CDR3 runs to 13 residues. The CDR3 protein is CASSTSPQGGYTF. The DNA for the CDR3 is TGTGCCAGCAGTACATCCCCGCAGGGCGGCTACACCTTC.

The V call is TRBV6-2 or TRBV6-3, the J call TRBJ1-6; no firm D call. V lost 2 bases to trimming and J lost 5 bases, with 10 bases between them. Germline CDR1 reads MNHEY; CDR2 reads SVGEGT. The CDR3 loop spans 15 amino acids. The CDR3 loop is CASSYGHQDNSPLHF. CDR3 coding DNA: TGTGCCAGCAGTTACGGTCATCAGGATAATTCACCCCTCCACTTT.

The chain joins TRBV7-9 to TRBJ1-5; perhaps TRBD1 as D (6 bases). This CDR3 comprises 16 residues. Germline values: CDR1 SEHNR, CDR2 FQNEAQ (reference sequence). V lost 6 bases to trimming and J lost 6 bases, with 21 bases between them. Here the CDR3 DNA reads TGTGCCAGCAGTTTCGCACCGACAGGCCAACGTCAGCCCCAGCATTTT. Residues: CASSFAPTGQRQPQHF.